This T cell receptor beta chain was identified in a study of T cells in women clearing cervical HPV infection. Turning to the study itself: Controls' single incident HPV16 infection cleared within 12 months without precancer. Case blood was drawn when the lesion was first found; control blood after infection became undetectable. HLA type could not be excluded as a confounder.

About this clone: The target antigen is unknown. The CDR3 is cut off 3 residues early in the read; its end comes from the germline J gene.

The protocol was immunoSEQ multiplex PCR, while the TCRdb copy is restricted to in-frame clones and leaves out a portion. The table gives over 10,000 clones; the top ten clones make up roughly a tenth of it. Germline CDR1 and CDR2: SNHLY and FYNNEI. V dropped 1 base and J dropped 5; count of bases not matched to a gene: 6. This CDR3 is 15 amino acids long. Study results and caveats: Cases carried less TRBV6-7 than controls: approximately 0.1% versus 0.16%.

The TCR originated in a woman between 18 and 69 years old with a cervical HPV16 infection that either progressed to CIN3+ or cleared (not recorded which). The sample comprised blood buffy coat. The J gene is TRBJ2-5, the V gene TRBV2; TRBD2 matches at 8 bases. Incomplete CDR3 DNA: TGTGCCAGCAGTGAAGACGGGGGGGCGGGGGAGACC. It translates to CASSEDGGAGET. The complete CDR3 reads CASSEDGGAGETQYF.